The T cell receptor beta chain described here comes from a study of T cell changes during pregnancy in multiple sclerosis. Germline CDR1 and CDR2: LGHNA and YNFKEQ. The CDR3 covers 16 residues. The ends lost 1 base at V and 7 bases at J; junction bases unmatched: 9. Libraries were prepared by immunoSEQ multiplex PCR; TCRdb keeps only in-frame clonotypes and omits some of them. The table records about 89,000 clones, around 94% of them present only once. This clone was seen a single time. The specimen was peripheral blood, collected in the third trimester of pregnancy. The TCR sequence derives from a female donor with multiple sclerosis, enrolled in a pregnancy study. The chain couples TRBV4-2 to TRBJ1-5, with 8 bases identical to TRBD1. CDR3 sequence reads: CASSQVLDRGWQPQHF. Written as DNA, the CDR3 is TGTGCCAGCAGCCAAGTTCTCGACAGGGGATGGCAGCCCCAGCATTTT.